This section outlines one TCR beta chain sequence together with its context. The antigen remains undetermined. At one end the junction does not follow the germline gene, possibly because of a read error. Between roughly 17 and 30 mg of unsorted bulk tissue served as the source from which RNA and DNA were co-extracted. This sample was included in a study of tumor-infiltrating lymphocytes in primary liver carcinoma. Study summary: Samples gave roughly 3.65 to 7.13 million productive TCRbeta reads, similar across tissue types.

The CDR3 loop spans 15 amino acids. Germline CDR1 SGHAT, CDR2 FQNNGV. Broader study findings: The proportion of top clones found throughout all five tumor regions was only about 7-24%. Tumor-adjacent and tumor-blood pairs overlapped less than tumor region pairs did. Tumors and blood were compared for top-250-clone fraction, and tumors had the significantly higher value (p = 0.039).

Using a constant-region primer together with ProtoScript II reverse transcriptase, TCR beta cDNA was made from about 500 ng of total RNA. Modified slightly, ARM-PCR produced TCR beta libraries over three nested multiplex PCR rounds. The first two PCR rounds used TRBV1-TRBV30 forward primers with a C-beta reverse primer, roughly 10 cycles each. TCRdb reprocessed the multiplex PCR reads with MiXCR, giving one entry per CDR3 protein. The table records around 29,000 distinct CDR3 sequences, 76% of them present only once. The sequenced sample consisted of liver tumor tissue from sampling region 5. The subset is: tumor region T5, tumor centre. The sequence was collected from a man aged 40-50 years with primary liver carcinoma and hepatitis B virus infection. This chain uses TRBV11-2 with TRBJ2-1; 11 nucleotides align to TRBD2. The CDR3 loop reads CARGILAGGYNELFF. For the CDR3, the DNA is TGTGCCAGGGGTATTCTAGCGGGGGGATACAATGAGCTGTTCTTC. The full variable domain, its missing parts supplied by reference TRBV11-2 and TRBJ2-1, is EAGVAQSPRYKIIEKRQSVAFWCNPISGHATLYWYQQILGQGPKLLIQFQNNGVVDDSQLPKDRFSAERLKGVDSTLKIQPAKLEDSAVYLCARGILAGGYNELFFGPGTRLTVL.